This TCR beta chain was profiled in a study of blood T cell repertoires in COVID-19. Generated by immunoSEQ multiplex PCR, the TCRdb table keeps only in-frame clones and is missing some. This table holds about 70,000 clones, around 85% found once. This CDR3 has 13 amino acids. V was pared by 5 bases and J by 3 bases, with 11 bases between. Per the germline V gene, CDR1 is KGHSH and CDR2 is LQKENI. Sequencing was carried out using peripheral blood. The TCR originated in a human donor in a cohort sampled during active COVID-19. The rearrangement uses TRBV18 and TRBJ2-7, with D possibly being TRBD1 (6 bases). This chain's CDR3 is CASSAAGVYEQYF. CDR3 bases: TGTGCCAGCTCAGCAGCAGGGGTCTACGAGCAGTACTTC.